This paragraph reports one T cell receptor beta chain. Its antigen is still unknown. This record comes from a study of T cell repertoires in ileal Crohn's disease. Study-wide background: Median disease duration was approximately 8 years; approximately 32% smoked at surgery. Approximately 510 nanograms of biopsy DNA per sample underwent TCRB immunosequencing. The M0 sample came from the inflamed ileal portion of the resected specimen. Study-level results: Clonal expansions were more frequent in active smokers than non-smokers at surgery.

Time point here: inflamed ileum from the surgical specimen. Some clones are missing from TCRdb's copy, which holds only in-frame ones; the method was immunoSEQ multiplex PCR. There are around 9,700 clones in the sample; roughly 87% occur only once, and more than 8% lies in the top ten. Germline V gene lookup returns CDR1 MGHRA and CDR2 YSYEKL. V lost 0 bases and J 6 bases, leaving 15 bases between the germline ends. CDR3 size: 16 residues. The receptor was isolated from an adult with Crohn's disease. The sample taken for sequencing was ileal tissue. V usage is TRBV4-1 and J usage is TRBJ2-1, with D maybe TRBD2 (5 bases). The CDR3 is CASSQDEGGPVNEQFF. CDR3 nucleotides: TGCGCCAGCAGCCAAGATGAGGGTGGCCCGGTCAATGAGCAGTTCTTC.